This TCR beta chain is from a study of shared clonotypes between healthy human individuals. Sequencing used immunoSEQ multiplex PCR; TCRdb keeps in-frame clones, though not all of them. Altogether around 2,100,000 clones are present, about 95% being singletons, with the ten largest covering 1.2%. Germline-derived CDR1 and CDR2 are MNHNS and SASEGT. V was trimmed by 2 bases and J by 1 base, leaving 11 bases between them. The CDR3 extends over 16 amino acids. Cells designated naive CD8 were CD45RO-negative and were positively selected for CCR7, with terminally differentiated effector memory CD45RA+ cells excluded.

Material: naive CD8+ T cells sorted from blood. The V and J genes are TRBV6-1 and TRBJ1-4, with unresolved D. The source is a man aged 18 to 30 in good health. CDR3 sequence reads: CASSELVRGTNEKLFF. In nucleotides, the CDR3 is TGTGCCAGCAGTGAATTGGTACGAGGAACTAATGAAAAACTGTTTTTT.